These 30 T cell receptor beta chains share one sample of origin, sequenced in a study of CD8 T cells in Susac syndrome. When the RNA was reverse transcribed, random hexamers were used with an input of 0.5 to 1 ug. Each CDR3 protein gets one entry after TCRdb re-called the immunoSEQ multiplex PCR reads with MiXCR. The table shows about 130,000 distinct CDR3 sequences, with roughly 96% occurring only once. Sequencing was done on a sample of CD4+ T cells from PBMCs. The source of these receptors is a human donor in good health.

This clonotype has a single count. The chain links TRBV12-3 or TRBV12-4 to TRBJ2-2; D call uncertain. The V end lost 4 bases, the J end lost 2 bases, and 14 bases lay between the germline ends. The CDR3 spans 16 residues. In DNA, the CDR3 is TGTGCCAGCAGTTCCGGCCAACCATTAAACACCGGGGAGCTGTTTTTT. It is translated as CASSSGQPLNTGELFF.

V usage is TRBV5-1 and J usage is TRBJ2-2; D is ambiguous. CDR3 length equals 14 residues. The ends were cut back, 1 base at V and 5 bases at J, with 9 bases in the middle. Per the germline V gene, CDR1 is SGHRS and CDR2 is YFSETQ. The CDR3 is CASSLKGPTGELFF. CDR3 bases: TGCGCCAGCAGCTTGAAAGGGCCTACCGGGGAGCTGTTTTTT.

The chain has TRBV5-1 and TRBJ1-1; TRBD1 is a possible D gene (6 bases). Trimming took off 8 bases at V and 4 bases at J, with 15 bases between the two ends. There are 13 residues in the CDR3. Germline V gene lookup returns CDR1 SGHRS and CDR2 YFSETQ. The CDR3 sequence is CASKLADSTEAFF. The CDR3 DNA reads TGCGCCAGTAAGCTTGCGGACAGCACTGAAGCTTTCTTT.

In this sample, this clonotype turned up once. The chain carries TRBV3-1 and TRBJ2-5; no firm D call. Trimming removed 0 bases at V and 3 bases at J, with 14 bases between. Germline CDR1 reads LGHDT; CDR2 reads YNNKEL (reference sequence). The CDR3 sequence is 16 residues long. CDR3 nucleotides: TGTGCCAGCAGCCAAGATCGCGGCCATAGGGAAGAGACCCAGTACTTC. This gives the protein CASSQDRGHREETQYF.

This CDR3 is CASSRDRAGDTQYF. The CDR3 nucleotides read TGTGCCAGCAGTAGGGACAGGGCCGGAGATACGCAGTATTTT. The chain carries TRBV6-4 and TRBJ2-3; 9 bases match TRBD1. This CDR3 has 14 amino acids. Germline V gene sequence: CDR1 MRHNA, CDR2 SNTAGT. The trim removed 5 bases at V and 5 bases at J, leaving 5 bases unmatched.

This sequence joins TRBV28 and TRBJ2-2; TRBD2 agrees at 12 bases. Germline values: CDR1 MDHEN, CDR2 SYDVKM. The V and J ends lost 4 bases and 6 bases, in that order; junction bases with no gene match: 15. This CDR3 is built from 19 residues. CDR3 in amino acids: CASSSPGGETSGRPGELFF. CDR3 nucleotides: TGTGCCAGCAGTTCTCCCGGAGGGGAGACTAGCGGGAGACCCGGGGAGCTGTTTTTT. Drawing the rest from reference TRBV28 and TRBJ2-2, the complete variable domain is DVKVTQSSRYLVKRTGEKVFLECVQDMDHENMFWYRQDPGLGLRLIYFSYDVKMKEKGDIPEGYSVSREKKERFSLILESASTNQTSMYLCASSSPGGETSGRPGELFFGEGSRLTVL.

This clonotype occurred once. CDR3 in DNA: TGTGCCAGCAGCGTAGCGGGGGAGAAAGATACGCAGTATTTT. Protein: CASSVAGEKDTQYF. The J gene is TRBJ2-3, the V gene TRBV2; 9 bases line up with TRBD2. Germline V gives CDR1 SNHLY, CDR2 FYNNEI. The length of the CDR3 is 14 residues. With 6 bases clipped from V and 5 bases from J, the junction kept 6 bases outside the gene matches.

The rearrangement uses TRBV29-1 and TRBJ2-1, with 14 bases fitting TRBD2. CDR3 length: 16 amino acids. J gave up 7 bases and V 7 bases, and 12 bases lay outside the gene matches. Germline V gene lookup returns CDR1 SQVTM and CDR2 ANQGSEA. The CDR3 loop reads CSGSGLAGVGKNEQFF. The CDR3 coding sequence is TGCAGCGGATCGGGACTAGCGGGAGTTGGTAAGAATGAGCAGTTCTTC.

The gene calls are TRBV3-1 and TRBJ1-1, with a weak D call TRBD1 (5 bases). V lost 2 bases, J lost 4 bases, and 17 bases lay in between. This CDR3 has 16 residues. The germline gives CDR1 LGHDT, CDR2 YNNKEL (reference sequence). CDR3 sequence: CASSQSLLARGTEAFF. The CDR3 nucleotides are TGTGCCAGCAGCCAATCTCTCCTAGCAAGGGGCACTGAAGCTTTCTTT.

V usage is TRBV5-1 and J usage is TRBJ2-1; TRBD2 matches 7 bases. The CDR3 is made up of 14 amino acids. V gave up 5 bases and J gave up 7 bases; unmatched junction bases: 9. Looked up from germline, CDR1 is SGHRS and CDR2 is YFSETQ. CDR3: CASRIAGPRNEQFF. CDR3 coding DNA: TGCGCCAGCAGGATAGCGGGCCCTCGGAATGAGCAGTTCTTC.

This chain connects TRBV28 to TRBJ2-4; no reliable D call. The CDR3 contains 11 residues. The germline V gene has CDR1 MDHEN and CDR2 SYDVKM. V lost 3 bases, J lost 11 bases, and 8 bases lay in between. The DNA of the CDR3 is TGTGCCAGCAGTTTTGGAAGCCTTCAGTACTTC. This sequence encodes CASSFGSLQYF.

The chain has TRBV12-3 or TRBV12-4 and TRBJ1-5; weak D call: TRBD1 (6 bases). This CDR3 has 15 amino acids. Trimming left V 6 bases short and J 0 bases short, with 12 bases between. DNA for the CDR3: TGTGCCAGCAGCCCGGGACAATATAGCAATCAGCCCCAGCATTTT. Its translation: CASSPGQYSNQPQHF.

The chain joins TRBV3-1 to TRBJ1-1; D uncertain. This CDR3 has 12 residues. Germline V gene data show CDR1 as LGHDT and CDR2 as YNNKEL (reference sequence). V gave up 0 bases and J gave up 8 bases, with 7 bases separating them. The CDR3 coding sequence is TGTGCCAGCAGCCAAGATTTCCAAGAAGCTTTCTTT. It codes for CASSQDFQEAFF.

This CDR3 reads CSVEAIGGQYF. CDR3 bases: TGCAGCGTTGAGGCAATTGGGGGGCAGTACTTC. The chain has TRBV29-1 and TRBJ2-7; possibly TRBD1 or TRBD2 for D (5 bases each). The ends were cut back, 3 bases at V and 9 bases at J, with 12 bases in the middle. The CDR3 runs to 11 residues. CDR1 SQVTM and CDR2 ANQGSEA come from the germline V gene.

The J gene is TRBJ2-1, the V gene TRBV7-2; TRBD1 might be the D (7 bases). There are 14 residues in the CDR3. The V end was cut by 4 bases, the J end by 7 bases, with 14 bases between. Germline assignment: CDR1 SGHTA and CDR2 FQGNSA. DNA of the CDR3: TGTGCCAGCAGCTCCGCAGGGGGACTTAATGAGCAGTTCTTC. Translating gives CASSSAGGLNEQFF.

CDR3: CASTSNPTGKEQYF. CDR3 sequence (DNA): TGCGCCAGCACCTCTAACCCGACAGGGAAGGAGCAGTACTTC. The rearrangement joins TRBV5-1 to TRBJ2-7; 7 nucleotides match TRBD1. The CDR3 extends over 14 amino acids. V gave up 6 bases and J gave up 7 bases; unmatched junction bases: 13. Per the germline V gene, CDR1 is SGHRS and CDR2 is YFSETQ.

CDR3 DNA sequence: TGTGCCAGCAGTGACCGTAGCGGGGCAAACACAGATACGCAGTATTTT. Protein: CASSDRSGANTDTQYF. This sequence joins TRBV2 and TRBJ2-3; TRBD2 matches at 8 bases. The CDR3 covers 16 residues. Per the germline V gene, CDR1 is SNHLY and CDR2 is FYNNEI. Trimming cost V 3 bases and J 2 bases; bases outside gene matches: 7.

The V gene is TRBV5-1, the J gene TRBJ2-5; D call uncertain. Trimming cost V 0 bases and J 2 bases, with 11 bases left between them. Germline V gives CDR1 SGHRS, CDR2 YFSETQ. The CDR3 length is 15 residues. CDR3 nucleotide sequence: TGCGCCAGCAGCTTGGATGGCAGTAGACAAGAGACCCAGTACTTC. This sequence encodes CASSLDGSRQETQYF.

This clonotype appeared a few times. V usage is TRBV19 and J usage is TRBJ2-5; D unclear. The V gene's germline CDR1 is LNHDA and CDR2 SQIVND (reference sequence). Between the trimmed V and J ends, which lost 3 bases and 5 bases, there was a span of 4 bases. CDR3 length equals 11 residues. Written as DNA, the CDR3 is TGTGCCAGTAGTATTCGGGAGACCCAGTACTTC. This codes for CASSIRETQYF.

The rearrangement joins TRBV6-5 to TRBJ1-5, with a possible D match to TRBD1 (5 bases). The CDR3 contains 15 residues. The germline gives CDR1 MNHEY, CDR2 SVGAGI. V dropped 5 bases and J dropped 5 bases, with 16 bases sitting between them. CDR3 residues: CASSPWSGGDQPQHF. The CDR3 nucleotides read TGTGCCAGCAGTCCTTGGTCGGGAGGGGATCAGCCCCAGCATTTT.

The V call is TRBV5-1, the J call TRBJ2-7; 11 bases align to TRBD1. CDR3 length: 14 residues. V gave up 7 bases and J gave up 1 base; unmatched junction bases: 4. Germline lookup yields CDR1 SGHRS and CDR2 YFSETQ. DNA of the CDR3: TGCGCCAGCGCCGGGACAGGGGGGTCCTACGAGCAGTACTTC. This gives the protein CASAGTGGSYEQYF.

The chain recombines TRBV29-1 with TRBJ2-1; a weak D match, TRBD1 (6 bases). V shed 6 bases and J shed 6 bases, with 18 bases lying between them. Germline-derived CDR1 and CDR2 are SQVTM and ANQGSEA. This CDR3 is built from 14 residues. This CDR3 reads CSVERQAAGNEQFF. The CDR3 DNA follows: TGCAGCGTCGAAAGACAGGCCGCTGGCAATGAGCAGTTCTTC.

A single count supports this clonotype. DNA for the CDR3: TGCAGCGTCCCGGGACTAGCGGGATTACACGAGCAGTACTTC. Protein: CSVPGLAGLHEQYF. The V call is TRBV29-1, the J call TRBJ2-7; TRBD2 matches 13 bases. Looked up from germline, CDR1 is SQVTM and CDR2 is ANQGSEA. CDR3 length: 14 amino acids. The junction had 7 bases not matched to a gene; V was cut back by 6 bases and J by 5 bases.

The rearrangement joins TRBV7-2 to TRBJ1-2; 7 bases agree with TRBD1. This CDR3 is 14 amino acids long. V was pared by 4 bases and J by 1 base, with 3 bases of the junction left unmatched. Germline V gene data show CDR1 as SGHTA and CDR2 as FQGNSA. As DNA, the CDR3 is TGTGCCAGCAGCTCCACAGGGGATAACTATGGCTACACCTTC. It translates to CASSSTGDNYGYTF.

This chain joins TRBV18 and TRBJ2-5; TRBD2 is a possible D gene (5 bases). The CDR3 has 16 residues. Trimming took 0 bases from V and 4 from J, leaving 15 bases between them. CDR1 and CDR2 (germline): KGHSH, LQKENI. CDR3 sequence reads: CASSPPLALRGETQYF. DNA of the CDR3: TGTGCCAGCTCACCACCGTTGGCTCTCCGGGGAGAGACCCAGTACTTC.

Only a few counts were recorded for this clonotype. The V call is TRBV7-9, the J call TRBJ2-7; possibly TRBD1 for D (6 bases). This CDR3 spans 13 amino acids. Germline V lookup: CDR1 SEHNR, CDR2 FQNEAQ (reference sequence). V was pared by 4 bases and J by 5 bases, with 12 bases between. The CDR3 nucleotides read TGTGCCAGCAGCTCTACAGGGTTCGACGAGCAGTACTTC. Encoded protein: CASSSTGFDEQYF. The entire variable domain, with the rest obtained from reference TRBV7-9 and TRBJ2-7, is as follows: DTGVSQNPRHKITKRGQNVTFRCDPISEHNRLYWYRQTLGQGPEFLTYFQNEAQLEKSRLLSDRFSAERPKGSFSTLEIQRTEQGDSAMYLCASSSTGFDEQYFGPGTRLTVT.

The rearrangement joins TRBV20-1 to TRBJ2-7; the D is unclear. V gave up 2 bases and J gave up 4 bases, with 18 bases separating them. The CDR3 is 15 residues long. From germline, CDR1 is DFQATT and CDR2 SNEGSKA (reference sequence). Written as DNA, the CDR3 is TGCAGTGCTAGACAGAGTCTGGGATTAGTATACGAGCAGTACTTC. This sequence encodes CSARQSLGLVYEQYF.

This chain links TRBV29-1 with TRBJ2-7; no firm D call. This CDR3 spans 11 amino acids. CDR1 is SQVTM, CDR2 ANQGSEA, per germline. The V and J ends lost 6 bases and 1 base respectively, with 7 bases between them. The CDR3 loop reads CSVARSYEQYF. The CDR3 bases are TGCAGCGTCGCGAGGTCCTACGAGCAGTACTTC.

The chain is built from TRBV18 and TRBJ1-1; D gene unclear. The V end lost 3 bases, the J end lost 1 base, and 6 bases lay between the germline ends. Germline CDR1 KGHSH, CDR2 LQKENI. The CDR3 is made up of 13 amino acids. CDR3 sequence reads: CASSPTGNTEAFF. The CDR3 DNA reads as TGTGCCAGCTCACCGACGGGGAACACTGAAGCTTTCTTT. The complete variable domain, with remaining parts taken from reference TRBV18 and TRBJ1-1, reads NAGVMQNPRHLVRRRGQEARLRCSPMKGHSHVYWYRQLPEEGLKFMVYLQKENIIDESGMPKERFSAEFPKEGPSILRIQQVVRGDSAAYFCASSPTGNTEAFFGQGTRLTVV.

This clonotype has just one count. The chain recombines TRBV15 with TRBJ2-1, with D possibly being TRBD1 or TRBD2 (5 bases each). CDR3 length: 14 amino acids. CDR1 and CDR2 (germline): LNHNV, YYDKDF (reference sequence). Between the trimmed V and J ends, which lost 6 bases and 4 bases, there was a span of 13 bases. The CDR3 DNA is TGTGCCACCAGAAGGGACGTGGAGTACAATGAGCAGTTCTTC. It codes for CATRRDVEYNEQFF.